Presented here are 32 T cell receptor beta chains from one specimen sequenced in a study of OX40 agonist ivuxolimab in advanced cancers. The method was immunoSEQ multiplex PCR; TCRdb's version includes in-frame clones alone and lacks a portion of them. The repertoire holds roughly 45,000 clones, about four fifths seen once, with approximately 16% in the top ten. Sequencing used CD4+ or CD8+ T cells sorted from blood, obtained in a trial of the OX40 agonist ivuxolimab. Every receptor here comes from an adult with an advanced solid tumor such as melanoma, head and neck, liver or kidney cancer.

The gene calls are TRBV6-1 and TRBJ1-2; a weak D match, TRBD1 (5 bases). CDR3 length equals 13 residues. The germline V gene has CDR1 MNHNS and CDR2 SASEGT. V dropped 8 bases and J dropped 8 bases, with 18 bases sitting between them. For the CDR3, the DNA is TGTGCCAGCGGTCTCGGGACGATAAGCGGCTACACCTTC. Residues: CASGLGTISGYTF.

CDR3 sequence reads: CASSLAVAGNLYNEQFF. The CDR3 bases are TGTGCCAGCAGCTTAGCGGTAGCGGGGAACCTCTACAATGAGCAGTTCTTC. The V call is TRBV11-2, the J call TRBJ2-1, with 8 bases matching TRBD2. J gave up 3 bases and V 1 base, and 8 bases lay outside the gene matches. Germline CDR1 and CDR2: SGHAT and FQNNGV. The CDR3 loop spans 17 amino acids. The full variable domain, completed using reference TRBV11-2 and TRBJ2-1, is EAGVAQSPRYKIIEKRQSVAFWCNPISGHATLYWYQQILGQGPKLLIQFQNNGVVDDSQLPKDRFSAERLKGVDSTLKIQPAKLEDSAVYLCASSLAVAGNLYNEQFFGPGTRLTVL.

CDR3 nucleotides: TGTGCCATCAGTGAGGGTCTCTACAATGAGCAGTTCTTC. It yields the protein CAISEGLYNEQFF. This rearrangement joins TRBV10-3 to TRBJ2-1, with D unresolved. The germline V and J ends were trimmed by 2 bases and 3 bases, with 5 bases remaining between them. CDR1 and CDR2 from the germline V gene are ENHRY and SYGVKD. This CDR3 is 13 amino acids long.

The J gene is TRBJ2-3, the V gene TRBV11-3, with 7 bases matching TRBD2. V was pared by 0 bases and J by 5 bases, with 8 bases of the junction left unmatched. The germline V gene has CDR1 SGHNT and CDR2 YENEEA. This CDR3 comprises 16 residues. The CDR3 region is CASSLDRGGLVDTQYF. The DNA for the CDR3 is TGTGCCAGCAGCTTAGATCGCGGGGGTTTAGTAGATACGCAGTATTTT.

This sequence joins TRBV2 and TRBJ2-7, with TRBD1 as a possible D gene (5 bases). V lost 5 bases to trimming and J lost 2 bases, with 7 bases between them. Germline-derived CDR1 and CDR2 are SNHLY and FYNNEI. This CDR3 contains 12 residues. DNA for the CDR3: TGTGCCAGCAGTCAGGGCCCCTACGAGCAGTACTTC. Translating gives CASSQGPYEQYF.

The J gene is TRBJ2-7, the V gene TRBV27; D gene unclear. The V gene lost 11 bases and the J gene lost 6 bases, with 17 bases spanning the gap. The CDR3 is 12 amino acids. In germline, CDR1 is MNHEY, CDR2 SMNVEV (reference sequence). This chain's CDR3 is CAGNPRMAEQYF. The CDR3, as DNA: TGTGCCGGCAACCCGCGGATGGCCGAGCAGTACTTC.

The chain combines TRBV4-1 with TRBJ1-1, with TRBD1 matching 7 bases. J was trimmed by 1 base and V by 1 base; bases with no gene match: 3. Germline CDR1 MGHRA, CDR2 YSYEKL. The CDR3 is 15 amino acids. CDR3 DNA sequence: TGCGCCAGCAGCCAAGGACAGGGCACGAACACTGAAGCTTTCTTT. This encodes CASSQGQGTNTEAFF.

The CDR3 protein is CASSSPTSTGWRRETQYF. CDR3 DNA: TGTGCCAGCAGTTCCCCAACTTCGACAGGGTGGCGACGAGAGACCCAGTACTTC. V and J are TRBV28 and TRBJ2-5; 7 bases map to TRBD1. Germline CDR1 is MDHEN and CDR2 is SYDVKM. V dropped 4 bases and J dropped 4; count of bases not matched to a gene: 18. This CDR3 has 18 amino acids. The full variable domain, in which reference TRBV28 and TRBJ2-5 provide the parts outside the CDR3, is DVKVTQSSRYLVKRTGEKVFLECVQDMDHENMFWYRQDPGLGLRLIYFSYDVKMKEKGDIPEGYSVSREKKERFSLILESASTNQTSMYLCASSSPTSTGWRRETQYFGPGTRLLVL.

The V gene is TRBV11-2, the J gene TRBJ2-1; either TRBD1 or TRBD2 may supply D (5 bases each). V was pared by 1 base and J by 5 bases, with 18 bases between. This CDR3 spans 17 amino acids. Germline V gene data show CDR1 as SGHAT and CDR2 as FQNNGV. CDR3 protein: CASSLGAGSGINNEQFF. CDR3 sequence (DNA): TGTGCCAGCAGCTTAGGGGCAGGGTCCGGGATCAACAATGAGCAGTTCTTC. Supplemented by reference TRBV11-2 and TRBJ2-1, the full variable domain reads EAGVAQSPRYKIIEKRQSVAFWCNPISGHATLYWYQQILGQGPKLLIQFQNNGVVDDSQLPKDRFSAERLKGVDSTLKIQPAKLEDSAVYLCASSLGAGSGINNEQFFGPGTRLTVL.

The chain has TRBV4-1 and TRBJ1-1; D is possibly TRBD1 (6 bases). Germline values: CDR1 MGHRA, CDR2 YSYEKL. The ends were cut back, 3 bases at V and 8 bases at J, with 16 bases in the middle. This CDR3 is 14 amino acids long. The CDR3 nucleotides are TGCGCCAGCAGCCAGACGGACAGCGGGTACGAAGCTTTCTTT. Translation gives CASSQTDSGYEAFF.

The V call is TRBV2, the J call TRBJ2-1, with 10 bases matching TRBD1. J gave up 5 bases and V 1 base, and 5 bases lay outside the gene matches. Germline V gives CDR1 SNHLY, CDR2 FYNNEI. This CDR3 has 16 residues. CDR3 DNA sequence: TGTGCCAGCAGTGAAGGGACAGGGGGATTTAACAATGAGCAGTTCTTC. Translating gives CASSEGTGGFNNEQFF.

In its sample, this clone was seen once. The CDR3 sequence is CASSVLGGVNNEQFF. Here the CDR3 DNA reads TGTGCCAGCAGCGTACTAGGGGGTGTCAACAATGAGCAGTTCTTC. The chain links TRBV9 to TRBJ2-1; D is perhaps TRBD1 (6 bases). Germline loops: CDR1 SGDLS, CDR2 YYNGEE. V was pared by 1 base and J by 5 bases, with 13 bases between. The CDR3 consists of 15 residues.

V and J are TRBV27 and TRBJ1-6; D is uncertain. The CDR3 is 14 amino acids. V was cut by 1 base and J by 9 bases, with 10 bases left in between. The germline gives CDR1 MNHEY, CDR2 SMNVEV (reference sequence). The chain's CDR3 is CASSLWEGSSPLHF. The CDR3 bases are TGTGCCAGCAGTTTATGGGAGGGAAGTTCACCCCTCCACTTT.

This chain connects TRBV27 to TRBJ2-5; D unresolved. Germline lookup yields CDR1 MNHEY and CDR2 SMNVEV (reference sequence). The CDR3 is made up of 10 amino acids. Trimming cost V 10 bases and J 2 bases, with 5 bases left between them. CDR3: CATGQETQYF. Here the CDR3 DNA reads TGTGCCACAGGTCAAGAGACCCAGTACTTC.

The gene calls are TRBV4-2 and TRBJ1-1; a weak D match, TRBD1 (6 bases). The CDR3 sequence is 16 residues long. Trimming pared 0 bases from V and 3 bases from J, leaving 14 bases between. The germline V gene encodes CDR1 LGHNA and CDR2 YNFKEQ. CDR3 region: CASSQEAGEAYTEAFF. In nucleotides, the CDR3 is TGTGCCAGCAGCCAAGAGGCAGGGGAGGCATACACTGAAGCTTTCTTT.

This clone was observed at least ten times. Other DNA sequences from this sample encode an identical CDR3 as well. The chain combines TRBV6-1 with TRBJ1-2; TRBD1 matches 10 bases. V shed 6 bases and J 2 bases; nucleotides not matched to a gene: 6. Looked up from germline, CDR1 is MNHNS and CDR2 is SASEGT. The CDR3 sequence is 15 residues long. The CDR3 bases are TGTGCCAGCAGGATAGGACAGGGGGTAAACTATGGCTACACCTTC. Residues: CASRIGQGVNYGYTF.

The chain employs TRBV28 and TRBJ2-3, with D maybe TRBD2 (5 bases). CDR3 length: 14 amino acids. Germline V gives CDR1 MDHEN, CDR2 SYDVKM. Trimming pared 8 bases from V and 2 bases from J, leaving 14 bases between. The CDR3 here is CASDEAASTDTQYF. The CDR3, as DNA: TGTGCCAGCGACGAAGCGGCCTCCACAGATACGCAGTATTTT.

CDR3 protein: CASSPSGGDGYTF. The CDR3 coding sequence is TGTGCCAGCAGCCCCTCCGGCGGCGATGGCTACACCTTC. This chain links TRBV14 with TRBJ1-2; no definite D call. With 4 bases removed from V and 6 bases from J, the gap between germline ends came to 12 bases. The length of the CDR3 is 13 residues. The germline CDR1 and CDR2 sequences are SGHDN and FVKESK.

This clone was observed a handful of times. This chain links TRBV5-6 with TRBJ2-2; 11 bases are a match to TRBD1. This CDR3 is 16 amino acids long. V lost 2 bases, J lost 3 bases, and 3 bases stayed unmatched. CDR1 SGHDT and CDR2 YYEEEE come from the germline V gene. The CDR3 reads CASSLGDRGDTGELFF. The CDR3 nucleotides read TGTGCCAGCAGCTTAGGGGACAGGGGGGACACCGGGGAGCTGTTTTTT.

This clone was observed once. The sample carries other DNA sequences with the same CDR3. The chain recombines TRBV6-1 with TRBJ1-2; 9 bases are shared with TRBD1. Losses at the gene ends were 4 bases for V and 2 bases for J; bases not matched to a gene: 5. The CDR3 is 15 residues long. CDR1 is MNHNS, CDR2 SASEGT, per germline. CDR3 DNA sequence: TGTGCCAGCAGTGTAGGGACAGGGCTAAACTATGGCTACACCTTC. Its protein product is CASSVGTGLNYGYTF.

The chain is built from TRBV19 and TRBJ1-4, with TRBD1 as a possible D gene (6 bases). The germline V gene has CDR1 LNHDA and CDR2 SQIVND (reference sequence). The CDR3 has 15 residues. V was clipped by 6 bases and J by 5 bases, with 16 bases between them. The CDR3 DNA reads as TGTGCCAGTAGCCTTTGGGGGCTGGAGAATGAAAAACTGTTTTTT. Its protein is CASSLWGLENEKLFF.

CDR3 loop: CASSPYTGGGADTQYF. The CDR3 nucleotides read TGCGCCAGCAGCCCGTACACAGGGGGCGGCGCAGATACGCAGTATTTT. The rearrangement links TRBV4-1 to TRBJ2-3, with 9 bases that match TRBD1. CDR1 MGHRA and CDR2 YSYEKL come from the germline V gene. Unmatched junction bases numbered 9, after V lost 4 bases and J lost 4 bases. This CDR3 has 16 residues.

V usage is TRBV5-4 and J usage is TRBJ2-1; tentatively, D is TRBD1 or TRBD2 (6 bases each). The length of the CDR3 is 17 residues. Trimming left V 0 bases short and J 1 base short, with 14 bases between. Germline values: CDR1 SGHNT, CDR2 YYREEE (reference sequence). For the CDR3, the DNA is TGTGCCAGCAGCTTGGAGGGGGGAGCGGTATCCTACAATGAGCAGTTCTTC. Translated, it gives CASSLEGGAVSYNEQFF.

This clone was counted a few times. The identical CDR3 is also encoded by other nucleotide sequences in the sample. The rearrangement uses TRBV6-1 and TRBJ2-7; 10 bases are a match to TRBD1. The CDR3 totals 15 residues. The junction had 2 bases not matched to a gene; V was cut back by 3 bases and J by 0 bases. Germline-derived CDR1 and CDR2 are MNHNS and SASEGT. CDR3 residues: CASSEGQGPSYEQYF. The CDR3 nucleotides read TGTGCCAGCAGTGAGGGACAGGGGCCCTCCTACGAGCAGTACTTC.

The chain combines TRBV2 with TRBJ2-7, with D possibly matching TRBD1 (6 bases). Germline values: CDR1 SNHLY, CDR2 FYNNEI. The CDR3 runs 14 residues. Trimming removed 3 bases at V and 0 bases at J, with 9 bases between. The CDR3 region has the DNA TGTGCCAGCAGTGAGCAGGGGCTCTCCTACGAGCAGTACTTC. Translated, it gives CASSEQGLSYEQYF.

This clone was seen a handful of times. The chain has TRBV2 and TRBJ1-2, with 9 bases fitting TRBD1. V lost 6 bases and J lost 4; bases outside the gene matches: 3. The germline gives CDR1 SNHLY, CDR2 FYNNEI. CDR3 length: 13 amino acids. CDR3 sequence: CASRGQGTYGYTF. The CDR3 coding sequence is TGTGCCAGCAGAGGACAGGGGACCTATGGCTACACCTTC.

The chain carries TRBV11-2 and TRBJ1-5; no firm D call. Germline CDR1 and CDR2: SGHAT and FQNNGV. The CDR3 has 14 residues. V lost 3 bases and J lost 3, with 9 bases in between. The DNA for the CDR3 is TGTGCCAGCAGCTTGCAGCTACTCAATCAGCCCCAGCATTTT. It specifies CASSLQLLNQPQHF. Full variable domain (outside the CDR3, taken from reference TRBV11-2 and TRBJ1-5): EAGVAQSPRYKIIEKRQSVAFWCNPISGHATLYWYQQILGQGPKLLIQFQNNGVVDDSQLPKDRFSAERLKGVDSTLKIQPAKLEDSAVYLCASSLQLLNQPQHFGDGTRLSIL.

The J gene is TRBJ1-1, the V gene TRBV6-6; 7 nucleotides line up with TRBD1. The germline gives CDR1 MNHNY, CDR2 SVGAGI (reference sequence). The CDR3 consists of 13 residues. V shed 6 bases, J shed 5 bases, and the junction held 6 bases outside the gene matches. The CDR3 nucleotides are TGTGCCAGCAGGAGGGGGCATGGGACTGAAGCTTTCTTT. Residues: CASRRGHGTEAFF.

This chain links TRBV7-9 with TRBJ1-2; D is ambiguous. This CDR3 has 11 amino acids. With 3 bases removed from V and 8 bases from J, the gap between germline ends came to 7 bases. Germline CDR1 reads SEHNR; CDR2 reads FQNEAQ (reference sequence). The CDR3 nucleotides read TGTGCCAGCAGCTTCTCGGAGGGCTACACCTTC. It encodes CASSFSEGYTF. The variable domain in full, completed from reference TRBV7-9 and TRBJ1-2, reads DTGVSQNPRHKITKRGQNVTFRCDPISEHNRLYWYRQTLGQGPEFLTYFQNEAQLEKSRLLSDRFSAERPKGSFSTLEIQRTEQGDSAMYLCASSFSEGYTFGSGTRLTVV.

The CDR3 sequence: CASSQRQASYNEQFF. The CDR3 DNA follows: TGCGCCAGCAGCCAGCGACAGGCCTCCTACAATGAGCAGTTCTTC. V usage is TRBV4-1 and J usage is TRBJ2-1; possibly TRBD1 for D (6 bases). V gave up 3 bases and J gave up 0 bases, with 9 bases separating them. The CDR3 extends over 15 amino acids. Germline CDR1 MGHRA, CDR2 YSYEKL.

The chain has TRBV5-4 and TRBJ1-1, with no clear D. CDR1 and CDR2 (germline): SGHNT, YYREEE (reference sequence). V gave up 3 bases and J gave up 8 bases, with 20 bases separating them. The CDR3 is made up of 15 amino acids. CDR3 loop: CASSWALPTEREAFF. CDR3 nucleotide sequence: TGTGCCAGCAGCTGGGCGCTTCCTACTGAGCGGGAAGCTTTCTTT.

This chain uses TRBV5-6 with TRBJ1-3, with D uncertain. The CDR3 loop spans 15 amino acids. Germline CDR1 and CDR2: SGHDT and YYEEEE. The germline V and J ends were trimmed by 0 bases and 0 bases, with 7 bases remaining between them. This chain's CDR3 is CASSLAAVSGNTIYF. The CDR3 DNA is TGTGCCAGCAGCTTGGCCGCGGTCTCTGGAAACACCATATATTTT.